This T cell receptor beta chain is from a study of OX40 agonist ivuxolimab in advanced cancers. Whole-study results and caveats: Relative to CD4+, CD8+ T cells held more expanded clones on average.

As regards this clone: As yet, its antigen is unknown.

Between the trimmed V and J ends, which lost 0 bases and 7 bases, there was a span of 10 bases. The CDR3 spans 13 residues. Per germline, CDR1 SGHNT and CDR2 YYREEE (reference sequence). Assay used: immunoSEQ multiplex PCR; TCRdb lists only in-frame clones, some missing. The sample contains 37,000 or so clones, roughly 81% of which appear only once. This TCR was sampled from an adult with an advanced solid tumor such as melanoma, head and neck, liver or kidney cancer. This sequence joins TRBV5-4 and TRBJ1-1; tentative D call: TRBD1 (5 bases). The sequencing used CD4+ or CD8+ T cells sorted from blood, collected in a trial of the OX40 agonist ivuxolimab. The CDR3, as DNA: TGTGCCAGCAGCTTGGTGGCGGGGGGTGAAGCTTTCTTT. Its protein product is CASSLVAGGEAFF.